Listed here are 29 T cell receptor beta chains from one sample, sequenced in a study of cytomegalovirus exposure and HLA in healthy donors. The primer mix had 60 Vbeta and 13 Jbeta primers. Method: immunoSEQ multiplex PCR; TCRdb's copy keeps in-frame clones and lacks some. In total, the table holds 95,000 to 150,000 clones. Sequencing input: PBMCs. The source is a man between 25 and 39 years old in good health and CMV-seronegative.

The rearrangement uses TRBV4-1 and TRBJ2-4, with unresolved D. Germline V gene lookup returns CDR1 MGHRA and CDR2 YSYEKL. V was pared by 5 bases and J by 5 bases, with 13 bases between. This CDR3 contains 14 residues. The chain's CDR3 is CASSLGLTQNIQYF. In DNA, the CDR3 is TGCGCCAGCAGCTTGGGCCTCACACAAAACATTCAGTACTTC.

V gene TRBV23-1 combines with J gene TRBJ1-1; 7 bases fit TRBD1. TRBV23-1 is an open reading frame, and its role is uncertain. J lost 1 base, V lost 3 bases, and 5 bases had no gene match. This CDR3 is built from 15 residues. The chain's CDR3 is CASSHRQGRNTEAFF. The CDR3 DNA is TGCGCCAGCAGTCACCGACAGGGACGGAACACTGAAGCTTTCTTT.

CDR3 protein: CASSQLPGQRIYNEQFF. CDR3 nucleotide sequence: TGCGCCAGCAGCCAACTACCGGGACAGCGGATATACAATGAGCAGTTCTTC. This chain uses TRBV4-1 with TRBJ2-1; TRBD1 agrees at 7 bases. The germline V gene has CDR1 MGHRA and CDR2 YSYEKL. The CDR3 sequence is 17 residues long. The V gene end was trimmed by 2 bases and the J gene end by 4 bases; junction bases not matched to a gene: 11.

Concerning this clone: Germline and junction disagree at one end, which may indicate a read error. The genes are TRBV29-1 and TRBJ1-2; 9 nucleotides align to TRBD1. This CDR3 is 12 amino acids long. Looked up from germline, CDR1 is SQVTM and CDR2 is ANQGSEA. CDR3 bases: TGCAGCGTTGGGGTGGGACAGGGACCCCTCGTCTTC. It yields the protein CSVGVGQGPLVF.

This chain uses TRBV28 with TRBJ2-3, with D hard to call. Germline assignment: CDR1 MDHEN and CDR2 SYDVKM. The CDR3 spans 12 residues. Trimming cost V 8 bases and J 1 base, with 7 bases left between them. The CDR3 spells CASFSGTDTQYF. The CDR3 DNA follows: TGTGCCAGCTTTTCGGGCACAGATACGCAGTATTTT.

The gene calls are TRBV6-1 and TRBJ1-5; a possible D gene is TRBD1 (5 bases). Germline CDR1 is MNHNS and CDR2 is SASEGT. CDR3 length: 12 amino acids. V was pared by 6 bases and J by 6 bases, with 9 bases between. The chain's CDR3 is CASREGSQPQHF. The CDR3 DNA follows: TGTGCCAGCAGGGAGGGGAGTCAGCCCCAGCATTTT.

DNA of the CDR3: TGTGCCAGCCGGTTTTTGGGCGCCCAGCCGGGGAGCTACACCTTC. It is translated as CASRFLGAQPGSYTF. V usage is TRBV6-5 and J usage is TRBJ1-2; no definite D call. The V end was cut by 8 bases, the J end by 9 bases, with 25 bases between. Germline values: CDR1 MNHEY, CDR2 SVGAGI. The CDR3 length is 15 residues.

This sequence joins TRBV28 and TRBJ1-5, with D possibly TRBD1 on 5 matching bases. Trimming shortened V by 6 bases and J by 6 bases, and 15 bases separated the two germline ends. In germline, CDR1 is MDHEN, CDR2 SYDVKM. This CDR3 region has 14 residues. CDR3 protein: CASRPTDSLQPQHF. CDR3 bases: TGTGCCAGCAGGCCGACCGACAGCCTTCAGCCCCAGCATTTT.

The gene calls are TRBV6-6 and TRBJ2-5; D might be TRBD2 (5 bases). The CDR3 length is 13 residues. Germline CDR1 reads MNHNY; CDR2 reads SVGAGI (reference sequence). V gave up 5 bases and J gave up 7 bases, with 14 bases separating them. In DNA, the CDR3 is TGTGCCAGCAGTGGCGAGGGTTCTGGGACCCAGTACTTC. This sequence encodes CASSGEGSGTQYF.

The chain joins TRBV19 to TRBJ2-3; a possible D gene is TRBD2 (5 bases). The germline V and J ends were trimmed by 3 bases and 6 bases, with 7 bases remaining between them. Germline-derived CDR1 and CDR2 are LNHDA and SQIVND (reference sequence). The CDR3 has 12 amino acids. The CDR3 DNA reads as TGTGCCAGTAGTATGAGAGGGGATACGCAGTATTTT. This gives the protein CASSMRGDTQYF.

The CDR3: CASSPGQTLSYEQYF. The CDR3 DNA follows: TGTGCCAGCAGTCCAGGACAGACACTAAGTTACGAGCAGTACTTC. This chain connects TRBV7-2 to TRBJ2-5; D perhaps matches TRBD1 (6 bases). The end of the DNA aligns better with TRBJ2-7, so the J call may be wrong. Germline V gene data show CDR1 as SGHTA and CDR2 as FQGNSA. CDR3 length equals 15 residues.

The chain employs TRBV15 and TRBJ1-5; possible D gene TRBD1, 5 bases. The germline V gene encodes CDR1 LNHNV and CDR2 YYDKDF (reference sequence). The CDR3 runs to 16 residues. Trimming cost V 1 base and J 3 bases, with 13 bases left between them. The CDR3 DNA reads TGTGCCACCAGCAGAGGTCACAGGACTATCAATCAGCCCCAGCATTTT. Amino acid sequence: CATSRGHRTINQPQHF.

V and J are TRBV6-1 and TRBJ1-5; D not resolved. The CDR3 consists of 14 residues. Trimming stripped 4 bases from V and 9 bases from J, with 16 bases between. The germline CDR1 and CDR2 sequences are MNHNS and SASEGT. The CDR3 nucleotides are TGTGCCAGCAGTGCACGGGGTTTCGAAGGGCCCCAGCATTTT. Its protein product is CASSARGFEGPQHF.

J is TRBJ2-5 and V is TRBV7-6; TRBD1 matches 9 bases. CDR1 and CDR2 from the germline V gene are SGHVS and FNYEAQ. CDR3 length: 15 amino acids. Trimming removed 4 bases from V and 1 base from J; junction bases left unmatched: 4. This CDR3 is CASSSRTGAQETQYF. The CDR3 bases are TGTGCCAGCAGCTCTCGGACAGGGGCCCAAGAGACCCAGTACTTC.

This chain uses TRBV4-2 with TRBJ1-2; D might be TRBD1 (6 bases). Trimming took 7 bases from V and 4 from J, leaving 19 bases between them. Germline CDR1 LGHNA, CDR2 YNFKEQ. This CDR3 has 15 amino acids. This CDR3 reads CASTTGLGMSYGYTF. The DNA of the CDR3 is TGTGCCAGCACCACAGGGTTAGGGATGAGCTATGGCTACACCTTC.

This rearrangement joins TRBV19 to TRBJ1-3; maybe TRBD1 (5 bases). Germline CDR1 is LNHDA and CDR2 is SQIVND (reference sequence). V was cut by 6 bases and J by 2 bases, with 14 bases left in between. The CDR3 contains 15 residues. CDR3 bases: TGTGCCAGTAGCACAACGGGGGGAGCTGGAAACACCATATATTTT. Translated, it gives CASSTTGGAGNTIYF.

The chain uses TRBV30 and TRBJ1-1; no definite D call. The CDR3 extends over 13 amino acids. Germline V lookup: CDR1 GTSNPN, CDR2 SVGIG (reference sequence). Deletions cut 2 bases from V and 5 bases from J, with 12 bases between. Written as DNA, the CDR3 is TGTGCCTGGAGTAAGAGGGAGGGTACTGAAGCTTTCTTT. It translates to CAWSKREGTEAFF.

The chain joins TRBV28 to TRBJ2-7; 7 nucleotides line up with TRBD1. J gave up 4 bases and V 9 bases, and 3 bases lay outside the gene matches. The CDR3 contains 11 residues. The germline CDR1 and CDR2 sequences are MDHEN and SYDVKM. The CDR3 spells CASGTAYEQYF. CDR3 sequence (DNA): TGTGCCAGTGGGACAGCGTACGAGCAGTACTTC.

CDR3 coding DNA: TGTGCCAGCAGTTTCACAGGGCATCAGATTCCCTACGAGCAGTACTTC. It encodes CASSFTGHQIPYEQYF. The chain joins TRBV6-5 to TRBJ2-7, with a possible D match to TRBD1 (6 bases). Trimming shortened V by 4 bases and J by 2 bases, and 18 bases separated the two germline ends. Per the germline V gene, CDR1 is MNHEY and CDR2 is SVGAGI. This CDR3 spans 16 amino acids.

This chain connects TRBV28 to TRBJ1-3; 7 positions match TRBD1. Germline CDR1 MDHEN, CDR2 SYDVKM. The CDR3 runs 16 residues. V shed 5 bases and J 1 base; nucleotides not matched to a gene: 8. Here the CDR3 DNA reads TGTGCCAGCAGTCATACGACAGGGTTTTCTGGAAACACCATATATTTT. Protein sequence: CASSHTTGFSGNTIYF.

This chain connects TRBV4-1 to TRBJ2-4; D might be TRBD2 (5 bases). Trimming pared 2 bases from V and 8 bases from J, leaving 13 bases between. Germline loops: CDR1 MGHRA, CDR2 YSYEKL. This CDR3 spans 14 amino acids. CDR3 loop: CASSQPPGRDIQYF. The CDR3 nucleotides read TGCGCCAGCAGCCAACCGCCGGGGAGAGACATTCAGTACTTC.

The V and J genes are TRBV19 and TRBJ2-1; TRBD1 might be the D (5 bases). Germline loops: CDR1 LNHDA, CDR2 SQIVND (reference sequence). The CDR3 sequence is 12 residues long. Trimming shortened V by 8 bases and J by 6 bases, and 11 bases separated the two germline ends. CDR3 DNA: TGTGCCAGTTCGACAGTCCCCAATGAGCAGTTCTTC. Translating it yields CASSTVPNEQFF.

V usage is TRBV19 and J usage is TRBJ1-2; D remains unclear. Germline V gene sequence: CDR1 LNHDA, CDR2 SQIVND (reference sequence). Deletions cut 3 bases from V and 1 base from J, with 6 bases between. The CDR3 totals 13 residues. CDR3 DNA sequence: TGTGCCAGTAGTATCGGGATTAACTATGGCTACACCTTC. Translated, it gives CASSIGINYGYTF.

Comments on this clone: At one end, the junction sequence differs from germline, possibly due to a read error. This chain uses TRBV7-7 with TRBJ2-5, with 11 bases aligning to TRBD1. Germline lookup yields CDR1 SSHAT and CDR2 FNYEAQ (reference sequence). This CDR3 is 15 amino acids long. In DNA, the CDR3 is TGTGCTAGCAGCCCAGGGACAGGGGGTCAAGAGACCCAGTACTTC. Translated, it gives CASSPGTGGQETQYF.

The V and J genes are TRBV29-1 and TRBJ1-2, with D tentatively TRBD1 (5 bases). The germline CDR1 and CDR2 sequences are SQVTM and ANQGSEA. The germline V and J ends were trimmed by 1 base and 4 bases, with 19 bases remaining between them. This CDR3 contains 16 residues. CDR3 bases: TGCAGCGTTGAAGGATCTGGGGGGGTCAGAAGCTATGGCTACACCTTC. Protein sequence: CSVEGSGGVRSYGYTF. Filled out from reference TRBV29-1 and TRBJ1-2, the complete variable domain reads SAVISQKPSRDICQRGTSLTIQCQVDSQVTMMFWYRQQPGQSLTLIATANQGSEATYESGFVIDKFPISRPNLTFSTLTVSNMSPEDSSIYLCSVEGSGGVRSYGYTFGSGTRLTVV.

The chain recombines TRBV2 with TRBJ2-1; TRBD2 matches at 9 bases. The CDR3 length is 20 residues. Germline V gene data show CDR1 as SNHLY and CDR2 as FYNNEI. J was trimmed by 4 bases and V by 2 bases; bases with no gene match: 18. The CDR3 DNA is TGTGCCAGCAGTGAATGGGTTCGGCGGGAGGGCCTTCTCGGATACAATGAGCAGTTCTTC. Translating it yields CASSEWVRREGLLGYNEQFF.

V is TRBV6-5 and J is TRBJ1-1; D unresolved. CDR3 length equals 11 residues. CDR1 MNHEY and CDR2 SVGAGI come from the germline V gene. Trimming shortened V by 5 bases and J by 7 bases, and 8 bases separated the two germline ends. The CDR3 DNA reads TGTGCCAGCAGTAGCCTGTTTGAAGCTTTCTTT. As protein: CASSSLFEAFF.

The V gene is TRBV5-5, the J gene TRBJ1-1, with D tentatively TRBD1 (5 bases). Germline lookup yields CDR1 SGHKS and CDR2 YYEKEE (reference sequence). V shed 4 bases and J shed 8 bases, with 18 bases lying between them. The CDR3 runs to 14 residues. Written as DNA, the CDR3 is TGTGCCAGCAGCACCCCCCTTGACAGATACGAAGCTTTCTTT. It is translated as CASSTPLDRYEAFF.

V gene TRBV18 combines with J gene TRBJ2-1, with D tentatively TRBD2 (7 bases). The V and J ends lost 0 bases and 3 bases respectively, with 15 bases between them. Germline loops: CDR1 KGHSH, CDR2 LQKENI. The CDR3 is made up of 17 amino acids. CDR3 DNA sequence: TGTGCCAGCTCACCACCGGGGGGGCGGGCCATCTACAATGAGCAGTTCTTC. The encoded protein is CASSPPGGRAIYNEQFF.